This TCR beta chain derives from a study of vaccination effects on CD4 cells after COVID-19. Overall study context: The cohort was immunized with two doses of either the BNT162b2 or mRNA-1273 vaccine.

On this clone itself: The antigen is unknown.

In germline, CDR1 is MNHEY, CDR2 SVGAGI. The CDR3 runs to 12 residues. Trimming removed 5 bases from V and 4 bases from J, with 6 bases in between. Using viral peptide pools, the ViraFEST assay grew out antigen-specific CD4+ T cells prior to sequencing. The culture ran for approximately 10 days, and then CD4+ T cells were isolated. Vaccinated participants had no history of SARS-CoV-2 infection and tested negative for nucleocapsid antibodies. This table comes from immunoSEQ multiplex PCR, and its TCRdb copy is limited to in-frame clones, with some not included. The repertoire holds tens of thousands of clones, with approximately 70% as singletons.

The chain has TRBV6-5 and TRBJ1-5; D is uncertain. The sequence was obtained from a human donor who received a COVID-19 vaccine. This sample comprised CD4+ T cells from PBMCs cultured with HCoV-OC43 spike peptides, obtained before COVID-19 vaccination. Subset in this sample: HCoV-OC43 spike overlapping peptide pool stimulation. The CDR3 bases are TGTGCCAGCAGTAGACCTAATCAGCCCCAGCATTTT. Encoded protein: CASSRPNQPQHF.